This TCR beta chain originates from a study of blood T cell repertoires in COVID-19. Germline loops: CDR1 LNHNV, CDR2 YYDKDF (reference sequence). Trimming removed 5 bases at V and 2 bases at J, with 16 bases between. The CDR3 covers 15 residues. Sequencing was performed with immunoSEQ multiplex PCR; in TCRdb, only in-frame clones are kept and a portion is missing. The top ten clones hold less than 6.5% of a sample with 200,000 to 250,000 clones, around 80% of them seen once. Specimen: peripheral blood. This receptor was obtained from an older woman who had recovered from COVID-19. The rearrangement links TRBV15 to TRBJ2-7; D uncertain. The CDR3 sequence is CATSHPKTITYEQYF. CDR3 nucleotide sequence: TGTGCCACCAGCCATCCTAAGACAATAACCTACGAGCAGTACTTC.